Below are 19 T cell receptor beta chains sequenced from a single sample in a study of blood T cells in healthy people across ages (dated by TCRdb to between 2015 and 2017). The method was 5' RACE. The sequencer was an Illumina HiSeq 2500. A second PCR of roughly 6 to 11 cycles was run with a J-beta primer mix and a sample-barcoded 5' primer. TCRdb itself trimmed the public reads at Q25 with fastp, ran MiXCR and retained productive beta chains. Identical CDR3 proteins give one entry, which carries the most common genes and DNA. In all, the sample holds some 900,000 distinct CDR3 sequences, and around 28% of those were seen once. Of the sample, 17% is held by the ten largest clones. Sequenced sample: blood. These receptor sequences come from a woman aged 80 or older in good health.

This clonotype was seen many times. The chain recombines TRBV4-3 with TRBJ1-2; no reliable D call. CDR3 length: 13 residues. Per the germline V gene, CDR1 is LGHNA and CDR2 is YSLEER. The ends were cut back, 0 bases at V and 3 bases at J, with 5 bases in the middle. Here the CDR3 DNA reads TGCGCCAGCAGCCAAGATGGTCACTATGGCTACACCTTC. It yields the protein CASSQDGHYGYTF.

This clonotype has only a few counts. The rearrangement links TRBV2 to TRBJ1-1, with D possibly being TRBD1 (6 bases). Germline assignment: CDR1 SNHLY and CDR2 FYNNEI. Trimming cost V 7 bases and J 1 base, with 16 bases left between them. This CDR3 has 15 residues. The CDR3: CASIRGRGWNTEAFF. CDR3 DNA: TGTGCCAGCATTCGAGGCAGGGGTTGGAACACTGAAGCTTTCTTT.

The V and J genes are TRBV7-9 and TRBJ2-4; D perhaps matches TRBD1 (6 bases). The J call is uncertain, as TRBJ2-7 better fits the DNA end. In germline, CDR1 is SEHNR, CDR2 FQNEAQ (reference sequence). The CDR3 runs 15 residues. The DNA of the CDR3 is TGTGCCAGCAGCTTAATCAGGGGAAAAAACTACGAGCAGTACTTC. This gives the protein CASSLIRGKNYEQYF.

About this clonotype itself: The CDR3 carries no conserved terminal phenylalanine or tryptophan, so it likely arises from a read error. The chain uses TRBV5-1 and TRBJ2-7, with a possible D match to TRBD1 (5 bases). CDR1 is SGHRS, CDR2 YFSETQ, per germline. The CDR3 spans 19 residues. CDR3 protein: CASSLELGESIGISYKQYI. The CDR3 region has the DNA TGCGCCAGCAGCTTGGAGCTAGGGGAAAGTATTGGCATCTCCTACAAGCAGTACATC.

The table lists this clonotype with many counts. The CDR3 here is CAISASTTGELFF. CDR3 bases: TGTGCCATCAGTGCTAGTACCACCGGGGAGCTGTTTTTT. The rearrangement joins TRBV10-3 to TRBJ2-2; D gene ambiguous. Trimming shortened V by 4 bases and J by 4 bases, and 7 bases separated the two germline ends. Germline V lookup: CDR1 ENHRY, CDR2 SYGVKD. The CDR3 contains 13 residues.

The table lists this clonotype with many counts. The chain is built from TRBV20-1 and TRBJ1-6; D unresolved. V gave up 3 bases and J gave up 8 bases, with 14 bases separating them. This CDR3 is 14 amino acids long. Per germline, CDR1 DFQATT and CDR2 SNEGSKA (reference sequence). The CDR3 is CSARPIGPYSPLHF. CDR3 coding DNA: TGCAGTGCTAGGCCCATTGGACCGTATTCACCCCTCCACTTT.

The rearrangement uses TRBV7-2 and TRBJ2-7, with D perhaps matching TRBD1 (6 bases). CDR3 size: 13 residues. V lost 5 bases, J lost 6 bases, and 14 bases lay in between. Germline CDR1 reads SGHTA; CDR2 reads FQGNSA. Written as DNA, the CDR3 is TGTGCCAGCAGCGTCGAACAGGGTGGCGAGCAGTACTTC. Its protein product is CASSVEQGGEQYF.

This clonotype was seen ten or more times. The chain uses TRBV11-2 and TRBJ1-2, with a weak D call TRBD1 (6 bases). The CDR3 covers 13 residues. The germline V gene has CDR1 SGHAT and CDR2 FQNNGV. Trimming left V 8 bases short and J 0 bases short, with 10 bases between. CDR3: CASRDTPNYGYTF. CDR3 nucleotides: TGTGCCAGCCGGGACACCCCTAACTATGGCTACACCTTC.

This clonotype appeared once. The rearrangement joins TRBV5-1 to TRBJ2-5; maybe TRBD2 (7 bases). The J call may be in error: the DNA end matches TRBJ2-7 better. The CDR3 contains 14 residues. CDR1 and CDR2 (germline): SGHRS, YFSETQ. The CDR3 DNA reads TGCGCCAGCAAGCGCGGAGGGGGGGAATACGAGCAGTACTTC. Its protein is CASKRGGGEYEQYF.

This clonotype was picked up many times. The chain couples TRBV7-9 to TRBJ2-1; TRBD2 might be the D (5 bases). The V end was cut by 4 bases, the J end by 5 bases, with 12 bases between. CDR3 length: 14 amino acids. Germline lookup yields CDR1 SEHNR and CDR2 FQNEAQ (reference sequence). CDR3 DNA sequence: TGTGCCAGCAGCTCACAGACTACAAACAATGAGCAGTTCTTC. The encoded protein is CASSSQTTNNEQFF.

This clonotype has a count of ten or more. The V call is TRBV15, the J call TRBJ2-1, with D possibly matching TRBD2 (6 bases). V was trimmed by 4 bases and J by 6 bases, leaving 22 bases between them. Germline CDR1 reads LNHNV; CDR2 reads YYDKDF (reference sequence). There are 17 residues in the CDR3. CDR3: CATSTFEGQSRGNEQFF. In nucleotides, the CDR3 is TGTGCCACCAGCACCTTTGAGGGGCAGTCGCGGGGCAATGAGCAGTTCTTC.

As concerns this clonotype: A much more abundant neighbour one base away suggests this may be a read error. The J gene is TRBJ2-5, the V gene TRBV12-3 or TRBV12-4; D might be TRBD1 or TRBD2, each matching 6 bases. This CDR3 comprises 13 residues. With 7 bases removed from V and 11 bases from J, the gap between germline ends came to 20 bases. This chain's CDR3 is CASTGGGWNEQYF. CDR3 coding DNA: TGTGCCAGCACCGGGGGCGGGTGGAATGAGCAGTACTTC.

V and J are TRBV6-2 or TRBV6-3 and TRBJ1-2; perhaps TRBD1 as D (6 bases). V shed 6 bases and J shed 0 bases, with 11 bases lying between them. This CDR3 comprises 14 residues. Germline CDR1 is MNHEY and CDR2 is SVGEGT. The CDR3, as DNA: TGTGCCAGCAGAGGGACACAGACTAACTATGGCTACACCTTC. This sequence encodes CASRGTQTNYGYTF.

This clonotype was recorded at least ten times. The rearrangement links TRBV5-1 to TRBJ1-1; D may be TRBD1 (5 bases). CDR1 is SGHRS and CDR2 is YFSETQ in the germline V gene. This CDR3 region has 15 residues. The V and J ends lost 0 bases and 0 bases respectively, with 9 bases between them. The CDR3 sequence is CASSLARVMNTEAFF. DNA of the CDR3: TGCGCCAGCAGCTTGGCCAGGGTGATGAACACTGAAGCTTTCTTT.

This chain links TRBV6-1 with TRBJ2-4; 12 bases fit TRBD2. V lost 6 bases, J lost 13 bases, and 10 bases stayed unmatched. This CDR3 comprises 14 residues. CDR1 and CDR2 from the germline V gene are MNHNS and SASEGT. Here the CDR3 reads CASRSSGGAREQYF. The CDR3 region has the DNA TGTGCCAGCAGGTCTAGCGGGGGGGCGAGAGAGCAGTACTTC.

This clonotype has a count of ten or more. The chain uses TRBV6-2 or TRBV6-3 and TRBJ2-3; possible D gene TRBD2, 5 bases. The length of the CDR3 is 16 residues. Per germline, CDR1 MNHEY and CDR2 SVGEGT. With 4 bases removed from V and 1 base from J, the gap between germline ends came to 15 bases. The CDR3: CASSSRAASGTDTQYF. CDR3 DNA sequence: TGTGCCAGCAGTTCCCGAGCGGCCTCGGGCACAGATACGCAGTATTTT.

V gene TRBV29-1 combines with J gene TRBJ2-3; TRBD1 matches at 7 bases. The junction had 8 bases not matched to a gene; V was cut back by 2 bases and J by 15 bases. Per germline, CDR1 SQVTM and CDR2 ANQGSEA. The CDR3 spans 11 residues. CDR3 nucleotide sequence: TGCAGCGTTGAAATGGGACAGTTTGTCTATTTT. The encoded protein is CSVEMGQFVYF.

This clonotype appeared many times. The CDR3 is CASSLKGIPPYGYTF. CDR3 nucleotide sequence: TGTGCCAGCAGTTTAAAGGGAATTCCCCCTTATGGCTACACCTTC. This chain uses TRBV12-3 or TRBV12-4 with TRBJ1-2; D ambiguous. V lost 2 bases to trimming and J lost 5 bases, with 15 bases between them. The CDR3 spans 15 residues.

There are a few counts of this clonotype. The V and J genes are TRBV18 and TRBJ1-2; D is perhaps TRBD1 (6 bases). Trimming removed 0 bases from V and 1 base from J, with 9 bases in between. The CDR3 runs to 15 residues. Germline V gene data show CDR1 as KGHSH and CDR2 as LQKENI. For the CDR3, the DNA is TGTGCCAGCTCACCACCCGGGACACTTAACTATGGCTACACCTTC. Its protein product is CASSPPGTLNYGYTF.